Listed here are 29 T cell receptor beta chains from one sample, sequenced in a study of blood T cells in healthy people across ages. With a J-beta primer mix and a sample-barcoded 5' primer, a second PCR ran 7 to 11 cycles. TCRdb re-derived calls from the 5' RACE reads in MiXCR, one entry per CDR3 protein. The sample comprises fewer than 2 million distinct CDR3 sequences, approximately 39% of which are singletons, and roughly 23% rests with the top ten. The sample was blood. The receptors derive from a human donor in good health.

This chain joins TRBV2 and TRBJ1-4; D is perhaps TRBD1 (5 bases). This CDR3 is 13 amino acids long. Germline V gives CDR1 SNHLY, CDR2 FYNNEI. V lost 7 bases and J lost 6, with 12 bases in between. This CDR3 reads CASNGQGDEKLFF. The CDR3 DNA sequence: TGTGCCAGCAACGGGCAAGGGGATGAAAAACTGTTTTTT.

This clonotype occurred a few times. The V gene is TRBV29-1, the J gene TRBJ1-2; 8 positions agree with TRBD1. The germline CDR1 and CDR2 sequences are SQVTM and ANQGSEA. The CDR3 length is 13 residues. Unmatched junction bases numbered 10, after V lost 6 bases and J lost 7 bases. The CDR3 loop reads CSVAPDRAAGYTF. The CDR3 coding sequence is TGCAGCGTCGCTCCGGACAGGGCAGCTGGCTACACCTTC.

This clonotype was observed a few times. The chain is built from TRBV27 and TRBJ2-7; D is possibly TRBD1 or TRBD2 (6 bases each). The germline V gene encodes CDR1 MNHEY and CDR2 SMNVEV (reference sequence). Trimming stripped 5 bases from V and 3 bases from J, with 14 bases between. The CDR3 contains 14 residues. The CDR3 DNA reads as TGTGCCAGCAGTCGGAGGGGGTCGATCTACGAGCAGTACTTC. Translation: CASSRRGSIYEQYF.

The chain employs TRBV7-3 and TRBJ2-1; maybe TRBD1 (5 bases). The V end lost 4 bases, the J end lost 4 bases, and 11 bases lay between the germline ends. The CDR3 runs to 14 residues. Germline V lookup: CDR1 SGHTA, CDR2 FQGTGA. The CDR3 here is CASSSPTGYNEQFF. Written as DNA, the CDR3 is TGTGCCAGCAGCTCTCCCACAGGTTACAATGAGCAGTTCTTC.

In this sample, this clonotype turned up a few times. V is TRBV5-1 and J is TRBJ1-1, with D perhaps TRBD1 (5 bases). Germline CDR1 and CDR2: SGHRS and YFSETQ. V lost 3 bases to trimming and J lost 0 bases, with 9 bases between them. CDR3 length equals 14 residues. The chain's CDR3 is CASSWIGVNTEAFF. For the CDR3, the DNA is TGCGCCAGCAGCTGGATAGGGGTGAACACTGAAGCTTTCTTT. The whole variable domain, remainder taken from reference TRBV5-1 and TRBJ1-1, is KAGVTQTPRYLIKTRGQQVTLSCSPISGHRSVSWYQQTPGQGLQFLFEYFSETQRNKGNFPGRFSGRQFSNSRSEMNVSTLELGDSALYLCASSWIGVNTEAFFGQGTRLTVV.

This clonotype was counted only a few times. The chain recombines TRBV6-2 or TRBV6-3 with TRBJ1-1; D unclear. The germline V gene has CDR1 MNHEY and CDR2 SVGEGT. V was trimmed by 5 bases and J by 11 bases, leaving 12 bases between them. This CDR3 has 11 residues. The CDR3 DNA reads TGTGCCAGCAGTGACTTAGGAGCCGCTTTCTTT. As protein: CASSDLGAAFF.

In its sample, this clonotype was seen a few times. The rearrangement joins TRBV29-1 to TRBJ2-1, with 8 bases identical to TRBD1. Losses at the gene ends were 4 bases for V and 10 bases for J; bases not matched to a gene: 6. CDR3 length: 12 amino acids. Germline CDR1 reads SQVTM; CDR2 reads ANQGSEA. For the CDR3, the DNA is TGCAGCGTTGTTCCAGGGGGCTACGAGCAGTTCTTC. Encoded protein: CSVVPGGYEQFF.

The chain couples TRBV12-3 or TRBV12-4 to TRBJ2-4; tentative D call: TRBD1 (5 bases). TRBJ2-7 explains the end of the DNA better; the J call may be wrong. The CDR3 is 13 amino acids. CDR3 nucleotides: TGTGCCAGCAGTCTCCTCAGGGACTACGAGCAGTACTTC. It translates to CASSLLRDYEQYF.

The chain joins TRBV29-1 to TRBJ1-2, with 10 nucleotides matching TRBD1. V lost 7 bases and J lost 4; bases outside the gene matches: 12. CDR3 length: 15 amino acids. Germline V gives CDR1 SQVTM, CDR2 ANQGSEA. CDR3 in amino acids: CSARQGARNGYGYTF. The CDR3 DNA reads TGCAGCGCCCGACAGGGGGCTCGAAACGGCTATGGCTACACCTTC.

This clonotype was picked up many times. The J gene is TRBJ1-6, the V gene TRBV12-3 or TRBV12-4, with no clear D. This CDR3 region has 12 residues. The V and J ends lost 3 bases and 10 bases respectively, with 7 bases between them. CDR3 protein: CASSFSESPLHF. The CDR3 nucleotides are TGTGCCAGCAGTTTTTCCGAGTCACCCCTCCACTTT.

Here the CDR3 reads CSAGRGMGTEAFF. CDR3 in DNA: TGCAGCGCCGGCAGGGGGATGGGTACTGAAGCTTTCTTT. The V call is TRBV29-1, the J call TRBJ1-1; TRBD1 agrees at 7 bases. The CDR3 has 13 amino acids. V shed 7 bases and J 5 bases; nucleotides not matched to a gene: 10. Germline V gene sequence: CDR1 SQVTM, CDR2 ANQGSEA.

J is TRBJ2-7 and V is TRBV12-3 or TRBV12-4; TRBD1 agrees at 8 bases. The CDR3 is made up of 15 amino acids. J gave up 6 bases and V 8 bases, and 15 bases lay outside the gene matches. The CDR3, as DNA: TGTGCCAGCGCCCTCGAGGGGACAGGAGTGGGCGAGCAGTACTTC. Its protein is CASALEGTGVGEQYF.

The chain carries TRBV5-1 and TRBJ2-5, with TRBD2 identical over 9 bases. The CDR3 has 17 amino acids. The V gene's germline CDR1 is SGHRS and CDR2 YFSETQ. Losses at the gene ends were 0 bases for V and 5 bases for J; bases not matched to a gene: 11. This chain's CDR3 is CASSLAIGGGAGETQYF. As DNA, the CDR3 is TGCGCCAGCAGCTTGGCCATTGGCGGGGGGGCCGGGGAGACCCAGTACTTC.

This clonotype was recorded many times. CDR3 loop: CASSQERTGQYEQYF. In DNA form, the CDR3 reads TGTGCCAGCAGCCAAGAGAGGACAGGGCAGTACGAGCAGTACTTC. This chain uses TRBV4-2 with TRBJ2-7; 8 bases align to TRBD1. Per the germline V gene, CDR1 is LGHNA and CDR2 is YNFKEQ. Unmatched junction bases numbered 5, after V lost 0 bases and J lost 4 bases. This CDR3 has 15 residues.

The rearrangement links TRBV5-4 to TRBJ2-4; 8 bases match TRBD1. The V gene's germline CDR1 is SGHNT and CDR2 YYREEE (reference sequence). There are 15 residues in the CDR3. V shed 5 bases and J 7 bases; nucleotides not matched to a gene: 11. The CDR3 here is CASRPEPGGANIQYF. DNA of the CDR3: TGTGCCAGCAGACCGGAGCCAGGGGGCGCGAACATTCAGTACTTC.

There are a few counts of this clonotype. V is TRBV10-3 and J is TRBJ1-1, with D unclear. The germline V gene has CDR1 ENHRY and CDR2 SYGVKD. The CDR3 spans 13 residues. Trimming pared 8 bases from V and 3 bases from J, leaving 13 bases between. The CDR3 region has the DNA TGTGCCATCTCGAGGATGCAGGACACTGAAGCTTTCTTT. It specifies CAISRMQDTEAFF.

The rearrangement links TRBV4-2 to TRBJ2-5, with D unclear. The V end lost 0 bases, the J end lost 11 bases, and 16 bases lay between the germline ends. In germline, CDR1 is LGHNA, CDR2 YNFKEQ. This CDR3 has 14 amino acids. The CDR3 here is CASSQDHAYNEQYF. CDR3 DNA: TGTGCCAGCAGCCAAGATCACGCCTACAATGAGCAGTACTTC.

This chain uses TRBV15 with TRBJ1-1; D remains ambiguous. The CDR3 is made up of 15 amino acids. CDR1 and CDR2 (germline): LNHNV, YYDKDF (reference sequence). Trimming stripped 1 base from V and 2 bases from J, with 11 bases between. In DNA form, the CDR3 reads TGTGCCACCAGCAGAGGTCGGTTCGTTAACACTGAAGCTTTCTTT. Residues: CATSRGRFVNTEAFF.

This clonotype was observed once. Compared with germline, one end of the junction differs, possibly owing to a read error. Written as DNA, the CDR3 is TGTACCATCAGTGAGAACGGACCTTTTGTCGGAGATACGCAGTATTTT. This codes for CTISENGPFVGDTQYF. This rearrangement joins TRBV10-3 to TRBJ2-3, with unresolved D. The CDR3 is made up of 16 amino acids. Per germline, CDR1 ENHRY and CDR2 SYGVKD.

The chain recombines TRBV20-1 with TRBJ2-7; 9 bases are a match to TRBD1. V trimming: 3 bases; J trimming: 3 bases; junction bases outside the gene matches: 9. This CDR3 spans 15 amino acids. CDR1 and CDR2 (germline): DFQATT, SNEGSKA (reference sequence). The CDR3 is CSASPQGQGRYEQYF. The CDR3 region has the DNA TGCAGTGCTAGTCCCCAGGGACAGGGTCGCTACGAGCAGTACTTC.

On this clonotype itself: The junction departs from the called germline gene at one end, perhaps through a read error. The chain recombines TRBV7-7 with TRBJ2-7; TRBD2 might be the D (6 bases). TRBJ2-5 explains the end of the DNA better; the J call may be wrong. The CDR3 sequence is 14 residues long. Germline V gene sequence: CDR1 SSHAT, CDR2 FNYEAQ (reference sequence). The CDR3 loop reads CASSYRQPGGTQYF. CDR3 coding DNA: TGTGCTAGCAGCTACAGACAGCCCGGGGGGACCCAGTACTTC.

This clonotype was recorded many times. The V gene is TRBV7-3, the J gene TRBJ2-1; D may be TRBD1 or TRBD2 (5 bases each). The CDR3 has 15 residues. With 4 bases removed from V and 7 bases from J, the gap between germline ends came to 17 bases. Germline CDR1 is SGHTA and CDR2 is FQGTGA. This chain's CDR3 is CASSSAQGVVNEQFF. The CDR3, as DNA: TGTGCCAGCAGCTCTGCCCAGGGAGTAGTGAATGAGCAGTTCTTC.

This chain uses TRBV4-3 with TRBJ2-2; D gene unclear. Germline V gene lookup returns CDR1 LGHNA and CDR2 YSLEER. The CDR3 sequence is 15 residues long. The V end was cut by 0 bases, the J end by 6 bases, with 11 bases between. In DNA form, the CDR3 reads TGCGCCAGCAGCCAAGATTTTGGGTTCGCCGGGGAGCTGTTTTTT. It encodes CASSQDFGFAGELFF.

This clonotype was observed a few times. This rearrangement joins TRBV5-1 to TRBJ2-3; 10 bases agree with TRBD2. Trimming took 4 bases from V and 6 from J; bases not matched to a gene: 8. The CDR3 consists of 15 residues. In germline, CDR1 is SGHRS, CDR2 YFSETQ. In DNA, the CDR3 is TGCGCCAGCAGCCTTCGCGGGACTAGCGAGGATACGCAGTATTTT. Amino acids: CASSLRGTSEDTQYF. Full variable domain (missing parts from reference TRBV5-1 and TRBJ2-3): KAGVTQTPRYLIKTRGQQVTLSCSPISGHRSVSWYQQTPGQGLQFLFEYFSETQRNKGNFPGRFSGRQFSNSRSEMNVSTLELGDSALYLCASSLRGTSEDTQYFGPGTRLTVL.

The chain is built from TRBV29-1 and TRBJ1-5; D possibly corresponds to TRBD1 (6 bases). CDR1 is SQVTM, CDR2 ANQGSEA, per germline. There are 12 residues in the CDR3. V was cut by 5 bases and J by 4 bases, with 9 bases left in between. DNA of the CDR3: TGCAGCGTTAGGACAGAGAATCAGCCCCAGCATTTT. It codes for CSVRTENQPQHF.

This clonotype turned up a few times. V usage is TRBV2 and J usage is TRBJ1-5, with TRBD1 matching 7 bases. V lost 5 bases, J lost 7 bases, and 8 bases stayed unmatched. This CDR3 region has 14 residues. Germline-derived CDR1 and CDR2 are SNHLY and FYNNEI. The CDR3 nucleotides are TGTGCCAGCAGTCGACAGGGCGGCGGGCAGCCCCAGCATTTT. Amino acids: CASSRQGGGQPQHF. Complete variable domain (other parts from reference TRBV2 and TRBJ1-5): EPEVTQTPSHQVTQMGQEVILRCVPISNHLYFYWYRQILGQKVEFLVSFYNNEISEKSEIFDDQFSVERPDGSNFTLKIRSTKLEDSAMYFCASSRQGGGQPQHFGDGTRLSIL.

This sequence joins TRBV2 and TRBJ2-3; the D is unclear. The CDR3 spans 14 residues. Per the germline V gene, CDR1 is SNHLY and CDR2 is FYNNEI. Trimming took 5 bases from V and 3 from J, leaving 12 bases between them. Written as DNA, the CDR3 is TGTGCCAGCAGTTCCCTCTCCGTTACAGATACGCAGTATTTT. Its protein product is CASSSLSVTDTQYF. Using reference TRBV2 and TRBJ2-3 for the parts outside the CDR3, the full variable domain is EPEVTQTPSHQVTQMGQEVILRCVPISNHLYFYWYRQILGQKVEFLVSFYNNEISEKSEIFDDQFSVERPDGSNFTLKIRSTKLEDSAMYFCASSSLSVTDTQYFGPGTRLTVL.

The CDR3 spells CASNFRDGDTEAFF. The CDR3 DNA reads TGTGCCAGCAATTTCCGGGACGGGGACACTGAAGCTTTCTTT. The chain recombines TRBV25-1 with TRBJ1-1, with TRBD1 as a possible D gene (5 bases). Germline CDR1 is MGHDK and CDR2 is SYGVNS. The CDR3 contains 14 residues. V shed 7 bases and J shed 3 bases, with 15 bases lying between them.

The chain employs TRBV5-1 and TRBJ2-7, with D perhaps TRBD2 (6 bases). The CDR3 length is 18 residues. V gave up 2 bases and J gave up 1 base, with 22 bases separating them. Germline-derived CDR1 and CDR2 are SGHRS and YFSETQ. Here the CDR3 DNA reads TGCGCCAGCAGCTTACTCTCGGTCCCGGTAGCGGTGTCCTACGAGCAGTACTTC. Its translation is CASSLLSVPVAVSYEQYF. Based on the CDR3 plus reference TRBV5-1 and TRBJ2-7, the full variable domain is KAGVTQTPRYLIKTRGQQVTLSCSPISGHRSVSWYQQTPGQGLQFLFEYFSETQRNKGNFPGRFSGRQFSNSRSEMNVSTLELGDSALYLCASSLLSVPVAVSYEQYFGPGTRLTVT.